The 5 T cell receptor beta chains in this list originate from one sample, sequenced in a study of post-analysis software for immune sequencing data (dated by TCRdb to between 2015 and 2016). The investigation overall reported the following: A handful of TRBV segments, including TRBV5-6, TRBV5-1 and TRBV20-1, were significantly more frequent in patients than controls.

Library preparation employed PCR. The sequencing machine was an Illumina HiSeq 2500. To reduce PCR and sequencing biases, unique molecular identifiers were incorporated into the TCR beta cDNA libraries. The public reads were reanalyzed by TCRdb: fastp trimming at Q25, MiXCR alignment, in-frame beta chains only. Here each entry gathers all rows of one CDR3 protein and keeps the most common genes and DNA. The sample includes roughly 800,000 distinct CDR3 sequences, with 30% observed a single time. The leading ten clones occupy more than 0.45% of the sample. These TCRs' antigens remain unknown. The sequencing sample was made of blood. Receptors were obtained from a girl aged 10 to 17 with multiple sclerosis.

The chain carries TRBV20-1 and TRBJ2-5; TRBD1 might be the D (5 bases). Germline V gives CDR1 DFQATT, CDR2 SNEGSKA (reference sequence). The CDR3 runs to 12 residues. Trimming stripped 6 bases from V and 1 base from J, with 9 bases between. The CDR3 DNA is TGCAGTGCCAAGACAGCCCAAGAGACCCAGTACTTC. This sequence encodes CSAKTAQETQYF.

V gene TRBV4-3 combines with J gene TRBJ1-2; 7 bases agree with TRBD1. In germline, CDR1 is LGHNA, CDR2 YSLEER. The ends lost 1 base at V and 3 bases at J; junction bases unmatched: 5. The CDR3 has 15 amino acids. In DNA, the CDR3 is TGCGCCAGCAGCCAAGGTTGGGACAGCGACTATGGCTACACCTTC. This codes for CASSQGWDSDYGYTF.

This chain's CDR3 is CASSRGAGPSSYNEQFF. The CDR3, as DNA: TGTGCCAGCAGCCGAGGGGCAGGGCCGAGCTCCTACAATGAGCAGTTCTTC. This sequence joins TRBV7-2 and TRBJ2-1; perhaps D is TRBD1 or TRBD2 (5 bases each). The CDR3 runs to 17 residues. Germline CDR1 and CDR2: SGHTA and FQGNSA. V was pared by 5 bases and J by 0 bases, with 17 bases between.

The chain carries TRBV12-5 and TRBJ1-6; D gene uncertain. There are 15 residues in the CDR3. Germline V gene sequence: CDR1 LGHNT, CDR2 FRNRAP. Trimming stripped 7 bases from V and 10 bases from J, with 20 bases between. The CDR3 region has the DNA TGTGCTAGTGCCCCGAATGGTTCTTTCGGGTCACCCCTCCACTTT. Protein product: CASAPNGSFGSPLHF. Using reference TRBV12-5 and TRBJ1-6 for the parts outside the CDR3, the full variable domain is DARVTQTPRHKVTEMGQEVTMRCQPILGHNTVFWYRQTMMQGLELLAYFRNRAPLDDSGMPKDRFSAEMPDATLATLKIQPSEPRDSAVYFCASAPNGSFGSPLHFGNGTRLTVT.

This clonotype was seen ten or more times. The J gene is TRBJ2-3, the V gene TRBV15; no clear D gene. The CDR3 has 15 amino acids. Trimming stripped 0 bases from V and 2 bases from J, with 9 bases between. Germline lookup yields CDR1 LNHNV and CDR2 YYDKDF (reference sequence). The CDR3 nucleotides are TGTGCCACCAGCAGAGAATGGGCCCACACAGATACGCAGTATTTT. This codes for CATSREWAHTDTQYF.